This TCR beta chain was found in a study of identical twins. Template switching introduced a universal primer site, and the cDNA bore unique molecular identifiers. TCRdb independently ran MiXCR on the 5' RACE reads; one entry per CDR3 protein. This table has a few hundred thousand distinct CDR3 sequences, 6.5% appearing once. CDR1 SEHNR and CDR2 FQNEAQ come from the germline V gene (reference sequence). The CDR3 loop spans 14 amino acids. V dropped 5 bases and J dropped 6; count of bases not matched to a gene: 7. These data were also filed under a second study, of T cells expressing NK-cell markers. In that study: Sorting was limited to alpha-beta TCR-expressing T cells with an anti-gamma-delta TCR antibody in several experiments.

This clonotype was obtained from a woman aged 18-29 years in good health. Sequences were obtained from CD8+ T cells sorted from blood. This chain links TRBV7-9 with TRBJ1-2; TRBD1 matches 9 bases. CDR3 nucleotides: TGTGCCAGCAGCGTAACCGGGACAGGGAATGGCTACACCTTC. Translated, it gives CASSVTGTGNGYTF.